One and the same sample provided the 30 T cell receptor beta chains below, sequenced in a study of T cell changes during pregnancy in multiple sclerosis. Data came from immunoSEQ multiplex PCR; TCRdb stores just in-frame clones and leaves some out. The sample includes fewer than 70,000 clones, around 94% of them seen just once. Sequencing used CD8+ T cells from peripheral blood mononuclear cells, obtained in the third trimester of pregnancy. The source of these receptors is a female donor with multiple sclerosis, enrolled in a pregnancy study.

The rearrangement uses TRBV14 and TRBJ1-2, with D tentatively TRBD1 (5 bases). The V and J ends lost 0 bases and 4 bases respectively, with 12 bases between them. The CDR3 contains 15 residues. From germline, CDR1 is SGHDN and CDR2 FVKESK. As DNA, the CDR3 is TGTGCCAGCAGCCAAGATTGGGACTCACGCTATGGCTACACCTTC. As protein: CASSQDWDSRYGYTF.

The chain employs TRBV11-3 and TRBJ2-1; 7 nucleotides match TRBD2. V gave up 5 bases and J gave up 9 bases; unmatched junction bases: 7. The CDR3 is made up of 13 amino acids. Germline CDR1 and CDR2: SGHNT and YENEEA. The CDR3 coding sequence is TGTGCCAGCAGCCGTAAGGCGGGAGCTGAGCAGTTCTTC. Translation: CASSRKAGAEQFF.

The sample holds one count of this clone. V gene TRBV5-1 combines with J gene TRBJ2-3, with 13 bases that match TRBD2. The CDR3 totals 19 residues. After removal of 4 bases from V and 6 bases from J, the junction contained 17 bases not matched to a gene. Germline CDR1 and CDR2: SGHRS and YFSETQ. CDR3 region: CASSPLLTSGRVSFDTQYF. CDR3 nucleotides: TGCGCCAGCAGCCCTCTTTTAACTAGCGGGAGGGTATCATTTGATACGCAGTATTTT.

The rearrangement uses TRBV7-2 and TRBJ2-7; D is ambiguous. Trimming cost V 3 bases and J 2 bases, with 2 bases left between them. The CDR3 is 11 residues long. Germline CDR1 and CDR2: SGHTA and FQGNSA. CDR3 loop: CASSFTYEQYF. The CDR3 nucleotides are TGTGCCAGCAGCTTTACCTACGAGCAGTACTTC. The full variable domain, rest sourced from reference TRBV7-2 and TRBJ2-7, is GAGVSQSPSNKVTEKGKDVELRCDPISGHTALYWYRQSLGQGLEFLIYFQGNSAPDKSGLPSDRFSAERTGGSVSTLTIQRTQQEDSAVYLCASSFTYEQYFGPGTRLTVT.

The CDR3 here is CASSPRGPVASTDTQYF. In nucleotides, the CDR3 is TGCGCCAGCAGCCCAAGGGGGCCCGTTGCTAGCACAGATACGCAGTATTTT. The chain has TRBV4-3 and TRBJ2-3; 7 bases are shared with TRBD1. The V and J ends lost 4 bases and 0 bases, in that order; junction bases with no gene match: 10. Germline CDR1 LGHNA, CDR2 YSLEER. This CDR3 has 17 amino acids.

The CDR3 DNA is TGCGCCAGCAGCCAAGACGCAGGGTTGCAAGAGACCCAGTACTTC. This sequence encodes CASSQDAGLQETQYF. The chain couples TRBV4-3 to TRBJ2-5, with a tentative D call TRBD1 (5 bases). Trimming cost V 0 bases and J 2 bases, with 10 bases left between them. The CDR3 length is 15 residues. Germline V gives CDR1 LGHNA, CDR2 YSLEER.

This sequence joins TRBV13 and TRBJ2-7; 13 nucleotides align to TRBD2. CDR3 length equals 15 residues. V was pared by 4 bases and J by 3 bases, with 3 bases of the junction left unmatched. Germline CDR1 and CDR2: PRHDT and FYEKMQ (reference sequence). The chain's CDR3 is CASSSGTSGNYEQYF. The CDR3 DNA follows: TGTGCCAGCAGCTCCGGGACTAGCGGGAACTACGAGCAGTACTTC.

V is TRBV4-3 and J is TRBJ1-5; TRBD1 aligns across 7 bases. Germline CDR1 and CDR2: LGHNA and YSLEER. The junction had 8 bases not matched to a gene; V was cut back by 0 bases and J by 3 bases. The CDR3 loop spans 17 amino acids. The CDR3 sequence: CASSQDLWDSPNQPQHF. The CDR3 coding sequence is TGCGCCAGCAGCCAAGATCTTTGGGACAGTCCCAATCAGCCCCAGCATTTT.

The chain has TRBV11-2 and TRBJ1-1; TRBD1 might be the D (6 bases). This CDR3 has 14 residues. Germline V gene data show CDR1 as SGHAT and CDR2 as FQNNGV. V shed 0 bases and J shed 7 bases, with 12 bases lying between them. CDR3 coding DNA: TGTGCCAGCAGCTTAGATTGGACAGCCTATGAAGCTTTCTTT. It is translated as CASSLDWTAYEAFF.

The CDR3 bases are TGTGCCATCAGTGAGTCCCCCCTGAGGGGCTACACCTTC. This encodes CAISESPLRGYTF. V and J are TRBV10-3 and TRBJ1-2; D uncertain. Trimming pared 0 bases from V and 8 bases from J, leaving 10 bases between. Germline values: CDR1 ENHRY, CDR2 SYGVKD. The CDR3 runs to 13 residues.

The chain is built from TRBV28 and TRBJ2-7; 8 positions match TRBD2. The CDR3 has 15 amino acids. Germline CDR1 is MDHEN and CDR2 is SYDVKM. V was clipped by 7 bases and J by 3 bases; unmatched bases: 11. The CDR3 sequence: CASKDQREFYYEQYF. CDR3 sequence (DNA): TGTGCCAGCAAGGACCAGCGGGAGTTTTACTACGAGCAGTACTTC.

This clone is large (0.1 to 1%) within its sample. The gene calls are TRBV5-4 and TRBJ1-3; 7 bases line up with TRBD1. The junction had 8 bases not matched to a gene; V was cut back by 3 bases and J by 2 bases. The CDR3 loop spans 16 amino acids. Germline V gene sequence: CDR1 SGHNT, CDR2 YYREEE (reference sequence). The CDR3 sequence is CASSWANTGAGNTIYF. CDR3 in DNA: TGTGCCAGCAGCTGGGCGAATACAGGGGCTGGAAACACCATATATTTT.

This clone was observed a handful of times. This chain uses TRBV4-1 with TRBJ2-3; TRBD2 agrees at 9 bases. Germline assignment: CDR1 MGHRA and CDR2 YSYEKL. The junction had 5 bases not matched to a gene; V was cut back by 1 base and J by 0 bases. The CDR3 contains 17 residues. The CDR3 loop reads CASSQGRTSVSTDTQYF. CDR3 DNA sequence: TGCGCCAGCAGCCAAGGGCGGACTAGCGTAAGCACAGATACGCAGTATTTT.

V usage is TRBV15 and J usage is TRBJ1-1, with TRBD1 as a possible D gene (5 bases). Germline values: CDR1 LNHNV, CDR2 YYDKDF (reference sequence). The length of the CDR3 is 15 residues. V was clipped by 0 bases and J by 7 bases, with 15 bases between them. CDR3 sequence: CATSRDEEGTLEAFF. DNA for the CDR3: TGTGCCACCAGCAGAGATGAGGAGGGGACCCTTGAAGCTTTCTTT.

The gene calls are TRBV4-3 and TRBJ1-2; 8 nucleotides agree with TRBD1. Losses at the gene ends were 1 base for V and 4 bases for J; bases not matched to a gene: 5. The V gene's germline CDR1 is LGHNA and CDR2 YSLEER. This CDR3 is built from 15 residues. The CDR3 loop reads CASSQGAGGGYGYTF. The CDR3 nucleotides read TGCGCCAGCAGCCAAGGGGCAGGGGGCGGCTATGGCTACACCTTC.

The chain combines TRBV9 with TRBJ2-7; maybe TRBD2 (6 bases). The CDR3 is made up of 16 amino acids. From germline, CDR1 is SGDLS and CDR2 YYNGEE. With 0 bases removed from V and 1 base from J, the gap between germline ends came to 14 bases. CDR3 DNA: TGTGCCAGCAGCGTAGCGAGTAGCGGAGGGTCCTACGAGCAGTACTTC. This translates into CASSVASSGGSYEQYF.

Only one count was recorded for this clone. The V gene is TRBV6-1, the J gene TRBJ1-5, with D possibly matching TRBD1 (5 bases). The V gene lost 6 bases and the J gene lost 4 bases, with 13 bases spanning the gap. CDR3 size: 14 residues. CDR1 is MNHNS, CDR2 SASEGT, per germline. CDR3 in DNA: TGTGCCAGCAGAAGGGCAGGGTATAATCAGCCCCAGCATTTT. It yields the protein CASRRAGYNQPQHF.

Worth noting for this clone: This CDR3 is also generated by other DNA sequences in the sample. The V call is TRBV7-2, the J call TRBJ2-7; D is perhaps TRBD2 (7 bases). In germline, CDR1 is SGHTA, CDR2 FQGNSA. The CDR3 length is 14 residues. With 5 bases removed from V and 2 bases from J, the gap between germline ends came to 13 bases. This CDR3 is CASSPPGGTYEQYF. In DNA, the CDR3 is TGTGCCAGCAGCCCCCCGGGGGGCACCTACGAGCAGTACTTC.

The chain recombines TRBV30 with TRBJ1-1, with D possibly being TRBD1 (5 bases). CDR3 size: 13 residues. V lost 0 bases to trimming and J lost 11 bases, with 16 bases between them. CDR1 is GTSNPN, CDR2 SVGIG, per germline (reference sequence). CDR3 loop: CAWSVRRDRAAFF. As DNA, the CDR3 is TGTGCCTGGAGTGTACGGCGGGACCGCGCGGCTTTCTTT.

V is TRBV6-5 and J is TRBJ2-1, with D perhaps TRBD2 (5 bases). The CDR3 spans 16 residues. V gave up 2 bases and J gave up 9 bases, with 20 bases separating them. CDR1 is MNHEY and CDR2 is SVGAGI in the germline V gene. CDR3 in amino acids: CASSYPQVEGVFEQFF. In nucleotides, the CDR3 is TGTGCCAGCAGTTACCCCCAAGTTGAGGGCGTCTTTGAGCAGTTCTTC.

This sequence joins TRBV5-6 and TRBJ2-7, with D possibly being TRBD1 (6 bases). V lost 4 bases, J lost 5 bases, and 19 bases lay in between. Germline V gives CDR1 SGHDT, CDR2 YYEEEE. The CDR3 length is 15 residues. CDR3 in amino acids: CASSPNPATGNEQYF. In nucleotides, the CDR3 is TGTGCCAGCAGCCCAAACCCCGCGACAGGTAACGAGCAGTACTTC.

The chain has TRBV11-3 and TRBJ2-1, with D possibly being TRBD1 (6 bases). Germline CDR1 is SGHNT and CDR2 is YENEEA. The CDR3 covers 14 residues. Trimming shortened V by 6 bases and J by 8 bases, and 17 bases separated the two germline ends. The CDR3 reads CASSSPLTGDEQFF. Here the CDR3 DNA reads TGTGCCAGCAGTAGTCCTTTGACAGGCGATGAGCAGTTCTTC.

This clone was seen once. The genes are TRBV5-5 and TRBJ2-5, with 9 bases that match TRBD2. The V and J ends lost 0 bases and 4 bases, in that order; junction bases with no gene match: 7. The CDR3 extends over 16 amino acids. Per germline, CDR1 SGHKS and CDR2 YYEKEE (reference sequence). CDR3 amino acids: CASSLEEGLAVETQYF. DNA of the CDR3: TGTGCCAGCAGCTTGGAAGAGGGACTAGCCGTAGAGACCCAGTACTTC.

The chain recombines TRBV13 with TRBJ2-1; no clear D. Trimming shortened V by 3 bases and J by 1 base, and 7 bases separated the two germline ends. In germline, CDR1 is PRHDT, CDR2 FYEKMQ (reference sequence). This CDR3 contains 14 residues. CDR3 sequence (DNA): TGTGCCAGCAGCTTTTCCTCTTCCTACAATGAGCAGTTCTTC. Encoded protein: CASSFSSSYNEQFF. Full variable domain (missing parts from reference TRBV13 and TRBJ2-1): AAGVIQSPRHLIKEKRETATLKCYPIPRHDTVYWYQQGPGQDPQFLISFYEKMQSDKGSIPDRFSAQQFSDYHSELNMSSLELGDSALYFCASSFSSSYNEQFFGPGTRLTVL.

V is TRBV5-8 and J is TRBJ1-2; D gene uncertain. The CDR3 totals 14 residues. Germline V gene data show CDR1 as SGHTS and CDR2 as YDEGEE. V lost 1 base to trimming and J lost 7 bases, with 14 bases between them. The CDR3: CASSLPAAVGGYTF. Written as DNA, the CDR3 is TGTGCCAGCAGCTTGCCGGCAGCGGTGGGTGGCTACACCTTC.

The rearrangement uses TRBV10-3 and TRBJ1-5; TRBD1 might be the D (5 bases). Trimming cost V 3 bases and J 1 base, with 10 bases left between them. The CDR3 extends over 15 amino acids. Germline loops: CDR1 ENHRY, CDR2 SYGVKD. The CDR3 DNA is TGTGCCATCAGTGACCTACAGGCAAGCAATCAGCCCCAGCATTTT. It encodes CAISDLQASNQPQHF.

The chain joins TRBV4-1 to TRBJ1-5; 8 bases map to TRBD1. CDR3 length equals 20 residues. CDR1 is MGHRA, CDR2 YSYEKL, per germline. V lost 0 bases to trimming and J lost 2 bases; unmatched junction nucleotides: 15. CDR3 in DNA: TGCGCCAGCAGCCAAGATCAGTGGACAGGGATTATAGATGGCAATCAGCCCCAGCATTTT. Protein product: CASSQDQWTGIIDGNQPQHF.

J is TRBJ2-2 and V is TRBV7-2, with 9 bases identical to TRBD2. The CDR3 is 16 residues long. Germline lookup yields CDR1 SGHTA and CDR2 FQGNSA. Trimming took 11 bases from V and 7 from J; bases not matched to a gene: 17. DNA for the CDR3: TGTGCCCACCCCCCCTCCCCGGGACTAGCTGGCGGGGAGCTGTTTTTT. This encodes CAHPPSPGLAGGELFF. Combining the CDR3 with reference TRBV7-2 and TRBJ2-2 gives the whole variable domain GAGVSQSPSNKVTEKGKDVELRCDPISGHTALYWYRQSLGQGLEFLIYFQGNSAPDKSGLPSDRFSAERTGGSVSTLTIQRTQQEDSAVYLCAHPPSPGLAGGELFFGEGSRLTVL.

The rearrangement uses TRBV13 and TRBJ2-7, with D perhaps TRBD1 (6 bases). The CDR3 loop spans 15 amino acids. The V end was cut by 6 bases, the J end by 3 bases, with 18 bases between. Looked up from germline, CDR1 is PRHDT and CDR2 is FYEKMQ (reference sequence). The CDR3 DNA is TGTGCCAGCAGTCTGTGGGGCAGGGGCCTCTACGAGCAGTACTTC. Translated, it gives CASSLWGRGLYEQYF. Drawing the rest from reference TRBV13 and TRBJ2-7, the complete variable domain is AAGVIQSPRHLIKEKRETATLKCYPIPRHDTVYWYQQGPGQDPQFLISFYEKMQSDKGSIPDRFSAQQFSDYHSELNMSSLELGDSALYFCASSLWGRGLYEQYFGPGTRLTVT.

In the case of this clone: The junction departs from germline at one end; a sequencing error may be responsible. Other DNA sequences in the same sample also yield this CDR3. This sequence joins TRBV7-2 and TRBJ2-7; D gene ambiguous. CDR3 length: 15 amino acids. Germline CDR1 SGHTA, CDR2 FQGNSA. The CDR3 spells CASSPRPLAHYEQYF. CDR3 in DNA: TGTGCCAGCAGCCCGAGACCGTTAGCCCACTACGAGCAGTATTTC.